This T cell receptor beta chain was found in a study of blood T cells in healthy people across ages. Per sample, no less than 5 micrograms of total RNA were extracted. Per germline, CDR1 MNHEY and CDR2 SVGAGI. This CDR3 is 15 amino acids long. Trimming pared 0 bases from V and 2 bases from J, leaving 10 bases between. A second PCR of roughly 7 to 11 cycles used a sample-barcoded 5' primer and a J-beta primer mix. TCRdb reprocessed the 5' RACE reads via MiXCR and lists one record per CDR3 protein. Here the sample spans approximately 1,000,000 distinct CDR3 sequences, 35% to 40% being singletons. This clonotype appeared many times. Its antigen is not identified. Study outcomes and limitations: When set beside aged donors, long-lived donors presented more naive CD4+ cells and higher diversity.

Sequenced: blood. This sequence originates from a man aged 18 to 29 in good health. V gene TRBV6-5 combines with J gene TRBJ1-2; D perhaps matches TRBD1 (6 bases). CDR3: CASSYSGAGNYGYTF. For the CDR3, the DNA is TGTGCCAGCAGTTACTCGGGGGCCGGGAACTATGGCTACACCTTC.